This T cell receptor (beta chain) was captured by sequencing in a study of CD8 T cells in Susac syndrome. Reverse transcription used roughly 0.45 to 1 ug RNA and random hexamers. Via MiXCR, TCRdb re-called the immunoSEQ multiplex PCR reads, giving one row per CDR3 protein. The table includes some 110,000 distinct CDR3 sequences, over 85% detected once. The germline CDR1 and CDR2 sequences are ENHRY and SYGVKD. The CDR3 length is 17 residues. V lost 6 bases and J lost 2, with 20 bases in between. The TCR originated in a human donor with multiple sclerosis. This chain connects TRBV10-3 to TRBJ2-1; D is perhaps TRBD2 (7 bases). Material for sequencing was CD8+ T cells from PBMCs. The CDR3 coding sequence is TGTGCCATCAGATCTCGACTAGGGGGGACTACCTACAATGAGCAGTTCTTC. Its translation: CAIRSRLGGTTYNEQFF.